The next 9 T cell receptor beta chains were all read from a single sample in a study of a mutant IDH1 vaccine in newly diagnosed glioma (dated by TCRdb to the early 2020s). Libraries came from the immunoSEQ multiplex PCR assay. Drawn from immuneACCESS, this table holds only the in-frame rearrangements with V and J called that TCRdb kept. Clones are partly lost; checked studies trace under half to an unresolved V gene and leave the rest unexplained. The sample table records around 54,000 clones; approximately 80% of these occur just once. The ten largest clones capture roughly 19% of the sample. The time point label, as the study defines it: baseline, week 1 (first vaccination visit). The treatment or condition label for this specimen denotes: pre-vaccination baseline after standard-of-care therapy. The material sequenced was PBMCs, taken from a glioma patient treated with radiotherapy, temozolomide or both. The receptor set was obtained from a man aged 18 to 29 with glioma.

As for this clone: Compared with germline, one end of the junction differs, possibly owing to a read error. The chain has TRBV30 and TRBJ2-7; 12 bases agree with TRBD1. CDR3 length equals 13 residues. Germline V gene lookup returns CDR1 GTSNPN and CDR2 SVGIG (reference sequence). The chain's CDR3 is CAWNGDRGRRLDF. DNA of the CDR3: TGTGCCTGGAACGGGGACAGGGGGCGAAGGTTGGACTTC.

The chain is built from TRBV27 and TRBJ2-7; 11 nucleotides match TRBD2. The V gene end was trimmed by 6 bases and the J gene end by 4 bases; junction bases not matched to a gene: 14. Germline loops: CDR1 MNHEY, CDR2 SMNVEV (reference sequence). This CDR3 contains 17 residues. The CDR3 region is CASSPRIAGGRPYEQYF. CDR3 DNA: TGTGCCAGCAGCCCAAGGATAGCGGGAGGGCGACCTTACGAGCAGTACTTC.

The CDR3 sequence is CAISGSGSAAEVSGYTF. CDR3 in DNA: TGTGCCATCAGTGGGAGTGGGTCGGCAGCCGAGGTTTCCGGCTACACCTTC. V gene TRBV10-3 combines with J gene TRBJ1-2; D unclear. Trimming shortened V by 4 bases and J by 8 bases, and 26 bases separated the two germline ends. The CDR3 sequence is 17 residues long. Germline lookup yields CDR1 ENHRY and CDR2 SYGVKD.

The genes are TRBV30 and TRBJ1-2; the D gene is possibly TRBD1 (6 bases). The CDR3 is 15 residues long. CDR1 and CDR2 from the germline V gene are GTSNPN and SVGIG (reference sequence). Trimming pared 5 bases from V and 2 bases from J, leaving 18 bases between. The DNA of the CDR3 is TGTGCCTGGGTAGACAGGAGTGTCGGGAACTATGGCTACACCTTC. Amino acid sequence: CAWVDRSVGNYGYTF.

The chain couples TRBV7-2 to TRBJ2-7; TRBD2 matches at 14 bases. This CDR3 is 16 amino acids long. Germline V gene data show CDR1 as SGHTA and CDR2 as FQGNSA. J gave up 3 bases and V 5 bases, and 6 bases lay outside the gene matches. In nucleotides, the CDR3 is TGTGCCAGCAGCATGACTAGCGGGAGGGCTCTCTACGAGCAGTACTTC. Translation gives CASSMTSGRALYEQYF.

The chain uses TRBV19 and TRBJ1-2; a weak D match, TRBD1 (6 bases). Germline CDR1 reads LNHDA; CDR2 reads SQIVND (reference sequence). CDR3 length: 15 residues. The germline V and J ends were trimmed by 5 bases and 13 bases, with 26 bases remaining between them. CDR3 amino acids: CASSYSNTGAARCTF. DNA of the CDR3: TGTGCCAGTAGTTACTCCAACACGGGGGCAGCCCGTTGCACCTTC. Combining the CDR3 with reference TRBV19 and TRBJ1-2 gives the whole variable domain DGGITQSPKYLFRKEGQNVTLSCEQNLNHDAMYWYRQDPGQGLRLIYYSQIVNDFQKGDIAEGYSVSREKKESFPLTVTSAQKNPTAFYLCASSYSNTGAARCTFGSGTRLTVV.

V is TRBV19 and J is TRBJ1-2; TRBD1 might be the D (5 bases). The length of the CDR3 is 15 residues. Germline V gives CDR1 LNHDA, CDR2 SQIVND (reference sequence). With 9 bases removed from V and 0 bases from J, the gap between germline ends came to 17 bases. In nucleotides, the CDR3 is TGTGCCAGCCAAAGCCTCGGGACTGCTAACTATGGCTACACCTTC. The encoded protein is CASQSLGTANYGYTF.

The V gene is TRBV30, the J gene TRBJ2-5; D possibly corresponds to TRBD1 (6 bases). Germline loops: CDR1 GTSNPN, CDR2 SVGIG (reference sequence). The length of the CDR3 is 13 residues. The germline V and J ends were trimmed by 2 bases and 4 bases, with 11 bases remaining between them. CDR3 amino acids: CAWSQGLRETQYF. As DNA, the CDR3 is TGTGCCTGGAGTCAGGGGTTAAGAGAGACCCAGTACTTC.

The rearrangement uses TRBV7-9 and TRBJ1-2; D is ambiguous. This CDR3 region has 17 residues. With 10 bases removed from V and 3 bases from J, the gap between germline ends came to 27 bases. Germline values: CDR1 SEHNR, CDR2 FQNEAQ (reference sequence). DNA for the CDR3: TGTGCCACCCCTCGCGGCAGTCGGACCTACCGGGACTATGGCTACACCTTC. Residues: CATPRGSRTYRDYGYTF.